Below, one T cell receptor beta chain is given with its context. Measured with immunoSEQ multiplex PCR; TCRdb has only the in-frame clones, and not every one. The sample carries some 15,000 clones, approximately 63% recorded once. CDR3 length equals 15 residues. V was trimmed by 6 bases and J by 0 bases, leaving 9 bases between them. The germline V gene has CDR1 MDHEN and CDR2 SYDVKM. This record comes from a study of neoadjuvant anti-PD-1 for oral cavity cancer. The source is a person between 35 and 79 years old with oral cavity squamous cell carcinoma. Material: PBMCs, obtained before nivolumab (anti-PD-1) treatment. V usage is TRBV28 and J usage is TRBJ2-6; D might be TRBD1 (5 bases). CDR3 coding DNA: TGTGCCAGCAGATTAAGGGGCTCTGGGGCCAACGTCCTGACTTTC. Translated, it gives CASRLRGSGANVLTF.